This TCR beta chain is drawn from a study of shared clonotypes between healthy human individuals. Whole-study findings and limits: Estimated richness values were generally larger in naive subsets than in memory subsets. Around 5% was the fraction of naive CD4 clonotypes found shared across several donors.

Methods used by the authors: ImmunoSEQ supplied junction-only sequences lacking quality scores, so filtering was different. Assay: immunoSEQ multiplex PCR; the TCRdb copy retains only in-frame clones and omits some. V and J calls and clone size are as listed in that table; D and trimming were resolved from the DNA. Counted here are millions of clones, around 95% occurring once; the ten biggest clones make up more than 0.1%. Germline CDR1 is SGHRS and CDR2 is YFSETQ. With V trimmed by 2 bases and J by 1 base, 0 bases remained unmatched. This CDR3 contains 14 residues. Comments on this clone: Its antigen is still unknown. Other nucleotide sequences from this sample produce the same CDR3.

This TCR was sampled from a young man in good health. The J gene is TRBJ1-5, the V gene TRBV5-1, with 7 positions matching TRBD1. The specimen was naive CD4+ T cells sorted from blood. Subset described: CD45RA+ positively selected. The CDR3 bases are TGCGCCAGCAGCTTAGGGGGCAGCAATCAGCCCCAGCATTTT. Amino acids: CASSLGGSNQPQHF.